Sequencing of this T cell receptor beta chain was carried out in a study of cytomegalovirus exposure and HLA in healthy donors. Findings of the study overall: The authors later linked a missense DCLRE1C variant to TCR beta V- and J-gene trimming. Altogether, some 170 TCR beta chains were recorded as cytomegalovirus-associated. Researchers reportedly found TCR beta sequences accurately predicted most subjects' HLA-A and HLA-B alleles. Presence/absence analyses assumed roughly uniform sequencing depth across donors, which may not hold.

PCR used 60 Vbeta primers and 13 Jbeta primers. The assay was immunoSEQ multiplex PCR, and TCRdb's table has in-frame clones only and misses some. The data hold roughly 200,000 clones, with nearly 80% observed a single time. Trimming removed 9 bases from V and 4 bases from J, with 9 bases in between. Germline V gives CDR1 MNHEY, CDR2 SMNVEV (reference sequence). The CDR3 contains 12 residues. This clone was seen just once. No antigen is known for it. Other nucleotide sequences from this sample produce the same CDR3. The material sequenced was PBMCs. This chain links TRBV27 with TRBJ2-2; tentative D call: TRBD2 (5 bases). The TCR was taken from a female donor in good health and CMV-seronegative. The CDR3 nucleotides read TGTGCCAGTAGACGGGGCACCGGGGAGCTGTTTTTT. It encodes CASRRGTGELFF.